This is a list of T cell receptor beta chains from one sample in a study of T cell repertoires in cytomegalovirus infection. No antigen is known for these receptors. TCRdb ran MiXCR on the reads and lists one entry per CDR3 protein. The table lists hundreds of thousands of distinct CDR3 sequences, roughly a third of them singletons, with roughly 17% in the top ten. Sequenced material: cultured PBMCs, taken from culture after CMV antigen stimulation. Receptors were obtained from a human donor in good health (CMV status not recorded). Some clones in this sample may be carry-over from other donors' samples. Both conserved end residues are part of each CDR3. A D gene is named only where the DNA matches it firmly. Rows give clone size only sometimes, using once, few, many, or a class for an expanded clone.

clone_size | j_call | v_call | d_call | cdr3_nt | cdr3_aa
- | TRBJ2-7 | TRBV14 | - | TGTGCCAGCAGGGGCCTAGAGGCCTACGAGCAGTACTTC | CASRGLEAYEQYF
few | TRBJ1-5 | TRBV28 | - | TGTGCCAGCAGTTTCGCAGGACAAAATCAGCCCCAGCATTTT | CASSFAGQNQPQHF
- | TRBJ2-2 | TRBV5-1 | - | TGCGCCAGCAGCTCCGACCCCCGGGGCACCGGGGAGCTGTTTTTT | CASSSDPRGTGELFF
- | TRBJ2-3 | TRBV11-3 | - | TGTGCCAGCAGCTTACGAAGGGGCGCCCTGGATACGCAGTATTTT | CASSLRRGALDTQYF
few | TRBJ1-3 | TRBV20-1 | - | TGCAGTGCTAGATGGGGGGGCAGAAACACCATATATTTT | CSARWGGRNTIYF
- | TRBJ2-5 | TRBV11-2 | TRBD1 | TGTGCCAGCAGCCTCCTCCACAGGGGAGAGACCCAGTACTTC | CASSLLHRGETQYF
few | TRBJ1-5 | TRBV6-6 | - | TGTGCCAGCAGTTATACAGGGAATCGGAATCAGCCCCAGCATTTT | CASSYTGNRNQPQHF
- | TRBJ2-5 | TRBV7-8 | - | TGTGCCAGCAGCACCGAGATCTTTGAGACCCAGTACTTC | CASSTEIFETQYF
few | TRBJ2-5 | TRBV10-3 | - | TGTGCCATCAGTGAAGGTAGCGTGGAGACCCAGTACTTC | CAISEGSVETQYF
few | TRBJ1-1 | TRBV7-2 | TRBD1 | TGTGCCAGCAAAGCAGGGGGGGGTTTGAACACTGAAGCTTTCTTT | CASKAGGGLNTEAFF
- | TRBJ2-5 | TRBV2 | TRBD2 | TGTGCCAGCAGTAGGGGACTAGCGGGAGGCAAAGAGACCCAGTACTTC | CASSRGLAGGKETQYF
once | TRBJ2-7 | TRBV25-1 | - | TGTGCCAGCAGTGACCTGGAGGCGACCAACACCTACGAGCAGTACTTC | CASSDLEATNTYEQYF
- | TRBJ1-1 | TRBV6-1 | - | TGTGCCAGCAGGGGAGCTTGGACTGAAGCTTTCTTT | CASRGAWTEAFF
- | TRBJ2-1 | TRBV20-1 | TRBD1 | TGCAGTGCTAGAGATGACAGGGGCGCCTACAATGAGCAGTTCTTC | CSARDDRGAYNEQFF
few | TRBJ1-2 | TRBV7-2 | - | TGTGCCAGCAGCTCTTTTCTAGGGTTAGATATGTACTATGGCTACACCTTC | CASSSFLGLDMYYGYTF
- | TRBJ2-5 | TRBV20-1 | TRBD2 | TGCAGTGCTCTAAGCGGGAGTCTGGGGGAGACCCAGTACTTC | CSALSGSLGETQYF
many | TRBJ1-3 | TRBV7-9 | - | TGTGCCAGCAGCCGAAGGAGTATCGGCAGTGGAAACACCATATATTTT | CASSRRSIGSGNTIYF
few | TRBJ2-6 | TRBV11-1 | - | TGTGCCAGCAGCAATGCCGGGAGGGCCAACGTCCTGACTTTC | CASSNAGRANVLTF
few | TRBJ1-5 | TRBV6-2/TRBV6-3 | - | TGTGCCAGCAGTTATACGACCCCATTTGGGTTGGGCAATCAGCCCCAGCATTTT | CASSYTTPFGLGNQPQHF
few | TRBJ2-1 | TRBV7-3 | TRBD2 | TGTGCCAGCAGTTCTCGGCTAGCGGGAGTGGATGAGCAGTTCTTC | CASSSRLAGVDEQFF
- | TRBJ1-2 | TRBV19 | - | TGTGCCAGTAGTATAGTGGGCGCCACCTATGGCTACACCTTC | CASSIVGATYGYTF
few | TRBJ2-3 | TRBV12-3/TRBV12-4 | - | TGTGCCAGCATAAAAACAGATACGCAGTATTTT | CASIKTDTQYF
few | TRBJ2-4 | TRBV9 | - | TGTGCCAGCAGCGTAAGTCAAGGTCCCCATCCTCTTAACATTCAGTACTTC | CASSVSQGPHPLNIQYF
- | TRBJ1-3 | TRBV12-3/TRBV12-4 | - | TGTGCCAGCAGTTTAGCCGGGGGTCGGGACACCATATATTTT | CASSLAGGRDTIYF
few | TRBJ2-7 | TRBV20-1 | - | TGCAGTGCTAGACCGCCGGGACTTTCCTACGAGCAGTACTTC | CSARPPGLSYEQYF
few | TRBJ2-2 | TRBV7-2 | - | TGTGCCAGCAGCTTACATAGCAGGGAGAACACCGGGGAGCTGTTTTTT | CASSLHSRENTGELFF
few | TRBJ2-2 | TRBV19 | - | TGTGCCAGTAGTATAGCTCGAGCGATGTACACCGGGGAGCTGTTTTTT | CASSIARAMYTGELFF